This TCR beta chain came from a study of Graves' ophthalmopathy and Graves' hyperthyroidism. Study-wide results and caveats: Sensitivity reached roughly 71% and specificity approximately 72% when the model predicted ophthalmopathy progression.

This CDR3 is built from 15 residues. Germline CDR1 and CDR2: SGHTA and FQGNSA. V gave up 4 bases and J gave up 5 bases; unmatched junction bases: 9. TCR beta CDR3 amplification used RNA transcripts. HTBI primers were used in a first-round RT-PCR, which preceded a second-round multiplex PCR. TCRdb analysed the multiplex PCR reads with MiXCR anew, one entry per CDR3 protein. Of about 390,000 distinct CDR3 sequences in the sample, about a sixth were seen once. This clonotype was counted many times. The antigen remains unidentified. Patients with other autoimmune diseases, uncontrolled infections, pregnancy or lactation were excluded.

The chain combines TRBV7-2 with TRBJ2-7; 9 bases are shared with TRBD1. This clonotype was obtained from an adult woman with stable Graves' hyperthyroidism. Sequenced input: peripheral blood. The CDR3 protein is CASSSRTGEANEQYF. The CDR3 DNA is TGTGCCAGCAGCTCACGGACAGGGGAGGCCAACGAGCAGTACTTC.